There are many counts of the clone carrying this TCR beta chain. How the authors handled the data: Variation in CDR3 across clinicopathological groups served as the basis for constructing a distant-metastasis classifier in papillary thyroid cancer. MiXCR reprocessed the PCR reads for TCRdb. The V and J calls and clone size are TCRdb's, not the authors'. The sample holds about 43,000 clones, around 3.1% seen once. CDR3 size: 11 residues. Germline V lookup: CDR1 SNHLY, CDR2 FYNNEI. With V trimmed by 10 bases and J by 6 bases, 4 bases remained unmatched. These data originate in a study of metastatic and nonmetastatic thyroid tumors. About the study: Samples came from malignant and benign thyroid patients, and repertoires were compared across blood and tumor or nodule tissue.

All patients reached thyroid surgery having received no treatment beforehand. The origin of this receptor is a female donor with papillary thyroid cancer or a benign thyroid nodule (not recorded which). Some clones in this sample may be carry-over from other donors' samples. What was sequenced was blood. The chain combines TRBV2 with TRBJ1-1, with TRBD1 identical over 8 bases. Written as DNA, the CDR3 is TGTGCCATCAGGGACAGGCCTGAAGCTTTCTTT. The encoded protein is CAIRDRPEAFF.